The clone carrying this T cell receptor (beta chain) was seen a single time. The antigen remains unidentified. This sample is part of a study of cytomegalovirus exposure and HLA in healthy donors. Study background: Among several hundred genotyped donors, around 82% fell in the Caucasian-associated ancestry cluster. Study observations and caveats: Later genetic work tied a missense DCLRE1C variant to beta-chain V and J trimming. Another analysis was done later, and it associated roughly 15,000 TCR beta sequences with HLA alleles at 0.05 false discovery rate.

Both 60 Vbeta primers and 13 Jbeta primers went into the PCR. TCRdb's table, derived via immunoSEQ multiplex PCR, lists solely in-frame clones and lacks some. Of over 70,000 clones in the sample, roughly three quarters were seen once. V lost 0 bases and J lost 6, with 14 bases in between. Germline CDR1 is MGHRA and CDR2 is YSYEKL. The CDR3 sequence is 15 residues long. Each donor was nominally healthy when sampled (though unrecorded immune exposures were likely). The chain carries TRBV4-1 and TRBJ1-1; D gene uncertain. The receptor comes from a man under 40 in good health and CMV-seronegative. The specimen was PBMCs. CDR3: CASSQDMGWRAEAFF. CDR3 nucleotides: TGCGCCAGCAGCCAAGATATGGGATGGAGGGCTGAAGCTTTCTTT.